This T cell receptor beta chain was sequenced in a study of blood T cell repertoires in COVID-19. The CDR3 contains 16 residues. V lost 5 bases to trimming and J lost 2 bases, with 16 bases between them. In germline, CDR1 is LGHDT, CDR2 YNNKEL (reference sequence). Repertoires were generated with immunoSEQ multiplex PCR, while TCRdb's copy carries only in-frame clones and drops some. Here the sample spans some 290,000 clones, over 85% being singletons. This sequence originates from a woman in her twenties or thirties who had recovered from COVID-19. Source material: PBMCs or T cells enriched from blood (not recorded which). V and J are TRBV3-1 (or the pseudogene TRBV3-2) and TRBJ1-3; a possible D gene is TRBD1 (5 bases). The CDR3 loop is CASSWDSVSPGNTIYF. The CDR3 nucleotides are TGTGCCAGCAGCTGGGACTCCGTGTCGCCTGGAAACACCATATATTTT.